The 12 T cell receptor beta chains reported below all come from one sample, sequenced in a study of graft-versus-host responses after intestinal transplantation. Profiling relied on immunoSEQ multiplex PCR, and the TCRdb table lists in-frame clones only, not all of them. The data hold 20,000 or so clones, with 90% observed a single time. The sample here was PBMCs, taken 350 to 400 days after transplant. The receptors originated from a human patient who received an intestinal transplant, so some T cells may come from the graft donor.

The chain recombines TRBV7-9 with TRBJ2-5; unclear D gene. Trimming removed 6 bases at V and 2 bases at J, with 7 bases between. The CDR3 totals 12 residues. CDR1 and CDR2 from the germline V gene are SEHNR and FQNEAQ (reference sequence). CDR3 region: CASRGIQETQYF. Here the CDR3 DNA reads TGTGCCAGCAGGGGGATACAAGAGACCCAGTACTTC.

This clone has only one observation. This chain links TRBV29-1 with TRBJ1-1; TRBD1 might be the D (6 bases). Trimming removed 1 base from V and 4 bases from J, with 13 bases in between. This CDR3 comprises 14 residues. Germline loops: CDR1 SQVTM, CDR2 ANQGSEA. The CDR3 here is CSVEVQGRGTEAFF. CDR3 nucleotides: TGCAGCGTTGAAGTACAGGGACGGGGCACTGAAGCTTTCTTT.

The chain links TRBV7-9 to TRBJ1-2, with a tentative D call TRBD1 (6 bases). Germline V gives CDR1 SEHNR, CDR2 FQNEAQ (reference sequence). Deletions cut 1 base from V and 4 bases from J, with 13 bases between. This CDR3 spans 15 amino acids. CDR3 sequence (DNA): TGTGCCAGCAGCTTAGATCAGCGGACAGCCTATGGCTACACCTTC. This translates into CASSLDQRTAYGYTF.

In DNA form, the CDR3 reads TGTGCCAGCAGCCCCACAGGGACCCAGTACTTC. Its protein product is CASSPTGTQYF. V usage is TRBV6-1 and J usage is TRBJ2-5; D is perhaps TRBD1 (5 bases). Germline assignment: CDR1 MNHNS and CDR2 SASEGT. The ends were cut back, 6 bases at V and 7 bases at J, with 9 bases in the middle. This CDR3 comprises 11 residues.

The gene calls are TRBV18 and TRBJ1-1; D might be TRBD1 (6 bases). Germline V lookup: CDR1 KGHSH, CDR2 LQKENI. V lost 5 bases and J 3 bases, leaving 10 bases between the germline ends. The length of the CDR3 is 13 residues. CDR3 loop: CASSTRQDTEAFF. In DNA, the CDR3 is TGTGCCAGCTCAACCCGACAGGACACTGAAGCTTTCTTT.

The J gene is TRBJ1-2, the V gene TRBV4-1; the match to TRBD1 covers 7 bases. V shed 3 bases and J 8 bases; nucleotides not matched to a gene: 9. Looked up from germline, CDR1 is MGHRA and CDR2 is YSYEKL. The CDR3 spans 14 residues. The CDR3 region is CASSHTDRAKGYTF. The DNA of the CDR3 is TGCGCCAGCAGCCATACCGACAGGGCCAAGGGCTACACCTTC.

This rearrangement joins TRBV10-3 to TRBJ1-1, with D possibly TRBD1 on 6 matching bases. CDR3 length: 13 residues. V was clipped by 10 bases and J by 0 bases, with 12 bases between them. Germline lookup yields CDR1 ENHRY and CDR2 SYGVKD. The CDR3 loop reads CATKGDMNTEAFF. The CDR3, as DNA: TGTGCCACTAAGGGGGATATGAACACTGAAGCTTTCTTT.

The chain recombines TRBV7-8 with TRBJ1-3; D might be TRBD1 (6 bases). The CDR3 runs to 16 residues. Germline CDR1 is SGHVS and CDR2 is FQNEAQ. The V gene lost 2 bases and the J gene lost 2 bases, with 13 bases spanning the gap. In nucleotides, the CDR3 is TGTGCCAGCAGCTTAAGGGGGGCAGCTACTGGAAACACCATATATTTT. Translating it yields CASSLRGAATGNTIYF.

This chain connects TRBV28 to TRBJ1-3; TRBD1 agrees at 9 bases. The CDR3 extends over 13 amino acids. J gave up 7 bases and V 2 bases, and 0 bases lay outside the gene matches. CDR1 MDHEN and CDR2 SYDVKM come from the germline V gene. The CDR3: CASSLGTGNTIYF. CDR3 sequence (DNA): TGTGCCAGCAGTTTAGGGACAGGGAACACCATATATTTT.

The J gene is TRBJ1-1, the V gene TRBV6-1; 8 bases are a match to TRBD1. The ends lost 6 bases at V and 7 bases at J; junction bases unmatched: 7. This CDR3 contains 13 residues. CDR1 is MNHNS, CDR2 SASEGT, per germline. CDR3 bases: TGTGCCAGCAGACCCGGGACAGGCAATGAAGCTTTCTTT. It codes for CASRPGTGNEAFF.

CDR3 region: CASSGDSYEQYF. The CDR3 DNA follows: TGTGCCAGCAGCGGGGACTCCTACGAGCAGTACTTC. The chain uses TRBV11-2 and TRBJ2-7; D is uncertain. Trimming shortened V by 5 bases and J by 0 bases, and 5 bases separated the two germline ends. The V gene's germline CDR1 is SGHAT and CDR2 FQNNGV. The CDR3 sequence is 12 residues long.

This clone appeared once. The chain carries TRBV29-1 and TRBJ1-1, with 8 bases lining up with TRBD1. This CDR3 comprises 12 residues. Per the germline V gene, CDR1 is SQVTM and CDR2 is ANQGSEA. The J segment lost 3 bases and the V segment lost 4 bases, leaving 1 base of the junction unmatched. CDR3 region: CSVAGGDTEAFF. For the CDR3, the DNA is TGCAGCGTTGCAGGGGGCGACACTGAAGCTTTCTTT.